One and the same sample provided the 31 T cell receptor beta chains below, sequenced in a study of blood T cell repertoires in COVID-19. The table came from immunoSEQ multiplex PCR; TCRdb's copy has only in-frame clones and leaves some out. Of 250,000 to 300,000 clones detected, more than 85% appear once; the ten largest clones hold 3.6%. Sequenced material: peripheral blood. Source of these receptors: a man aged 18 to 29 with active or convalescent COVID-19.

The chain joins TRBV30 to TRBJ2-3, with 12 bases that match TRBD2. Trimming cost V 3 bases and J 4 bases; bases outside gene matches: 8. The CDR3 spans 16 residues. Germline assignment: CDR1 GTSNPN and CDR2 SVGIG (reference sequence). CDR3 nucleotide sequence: TGTGCCTGGAGGCAATTACTAGCGGGAGGCCCAGATACGCAGTATTTT. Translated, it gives CAWRQLLAGGPDTQYF.

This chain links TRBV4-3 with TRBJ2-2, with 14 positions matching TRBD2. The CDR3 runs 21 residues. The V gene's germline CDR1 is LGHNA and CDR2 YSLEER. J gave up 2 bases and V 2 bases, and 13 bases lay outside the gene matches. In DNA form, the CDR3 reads TGCGCCAGCAGCCAATACCTCAGACTAGCGGGAGGGCCCTCTAACACCGGGGAGCTGTTTTTT. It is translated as CASSQYLRLAGGPSNTGELFF.

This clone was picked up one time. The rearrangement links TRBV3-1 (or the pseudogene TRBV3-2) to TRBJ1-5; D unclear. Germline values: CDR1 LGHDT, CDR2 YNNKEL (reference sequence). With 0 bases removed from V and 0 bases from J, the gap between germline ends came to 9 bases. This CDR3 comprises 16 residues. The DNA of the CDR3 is TGTGCCAGCAGCCAAGATTGGTACTATAGCAATCAGCCCCAGCATTTT. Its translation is CASSQDWYYSNQPQHF.

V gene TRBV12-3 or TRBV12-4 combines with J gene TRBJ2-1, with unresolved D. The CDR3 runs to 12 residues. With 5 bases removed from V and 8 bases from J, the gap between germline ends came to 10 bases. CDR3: CASSHFADEQFF. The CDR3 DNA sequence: TGTGCCAGCAGTCATTTCGCGGATGAGCAGTTCTTC.

In nucleotides, the CDR3 is TGTGCCAGCAGCTTAATCGGCGGGGGGAATCACAATGAGCAGTTCTTC. This sequence encodes CASSLIGGGNHNEQFF. This chain uses TRBV7-3 with TRBJ2-1, with 8 bases fitting TRBD2. The CDR3 consists of 16 residues. The germline V gene has CDR1 SGHTA and CDR2 FQGTGA. V lost 1 base and J lost 5; bases outside the gene matches: 7.

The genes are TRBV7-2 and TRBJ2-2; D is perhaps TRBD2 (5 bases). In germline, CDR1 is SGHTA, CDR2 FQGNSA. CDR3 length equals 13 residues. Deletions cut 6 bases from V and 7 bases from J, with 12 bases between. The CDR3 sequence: CASRAPGLGELFF. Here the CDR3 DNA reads TGTGCCAGCAGAGCACCAGGACTCGGGGAGCTGTTTTTT.

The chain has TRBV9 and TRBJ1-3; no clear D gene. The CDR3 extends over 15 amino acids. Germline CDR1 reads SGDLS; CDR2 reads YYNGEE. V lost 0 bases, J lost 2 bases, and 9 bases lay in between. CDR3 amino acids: CASSVGGSAGNTIYF. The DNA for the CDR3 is TGTGCCAGCAGCGTAGGAGGGAGCGCTGGAAACACCATATATTTT. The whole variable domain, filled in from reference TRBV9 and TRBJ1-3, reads DSGVTQTPKHLITATGQRVTLRCSPRSGDLSVYWYQQSLDQGLQFLIQYYNGEERAKGNILERFSAQQFPDLHSELNLSSLELGDSALYFCASSVGGSAGNTIYFGEGSWLTVV.

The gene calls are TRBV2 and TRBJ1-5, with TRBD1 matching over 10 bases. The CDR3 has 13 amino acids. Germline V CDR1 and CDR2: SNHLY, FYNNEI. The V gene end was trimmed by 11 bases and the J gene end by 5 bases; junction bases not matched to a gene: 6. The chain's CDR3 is CAGGTGVDQPQHF. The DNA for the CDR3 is TGTGCCGGAGGGACAGGGGTGGATCAGCCCCAGCATTTT.

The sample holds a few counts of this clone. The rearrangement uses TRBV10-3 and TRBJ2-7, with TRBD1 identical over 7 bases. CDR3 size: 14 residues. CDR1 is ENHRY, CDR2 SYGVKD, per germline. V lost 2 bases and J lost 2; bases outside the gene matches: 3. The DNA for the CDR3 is TGTGCCATCAGTGAGCCGGGACAGACCTACGAGCAGTACTTC. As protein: CAISEPGQTYEQYF.

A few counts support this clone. The CDR3 sequence: CASSPTANTEAFF. For the CDR3, the DNA is TGTGCCAGCAGCCCCACAGCGAACACTGAAGCTTTCTTT. The chain employs TRBV12-3 or TRBV12-4 and TRBJ1-1; D is ambiguous. CDR3 length equals 13 residues. V lost 6 bases and J 1 base, leaving 9 bases between the germline ends.

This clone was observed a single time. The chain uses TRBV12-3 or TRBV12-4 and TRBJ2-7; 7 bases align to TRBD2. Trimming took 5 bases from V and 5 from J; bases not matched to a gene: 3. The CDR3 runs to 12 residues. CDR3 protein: CASSTGGDEQYF. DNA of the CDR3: TGTGCCAGCAGTACTGGGGGGGACGAGCAGTACTTC.

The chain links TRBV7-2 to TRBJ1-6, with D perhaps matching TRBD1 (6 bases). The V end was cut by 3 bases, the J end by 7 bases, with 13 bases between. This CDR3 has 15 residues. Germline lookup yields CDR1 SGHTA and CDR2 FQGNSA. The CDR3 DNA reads TGTGCCAGCAGCTTCCCCCAGGACAGCAATTCACCCCTCCACTTT. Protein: CASSFPQDSNSPLHF.

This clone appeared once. DNA of the CDR3: TGTGCCAGCAGCTTATTAATCGGGAGCGAAGATACGCAGTATTTT. Amino acid sequence: CASSLLIGSEDTQYF. The chain combines TRBV7-8 with TRBJ2-3; D is possibly TRBD2 (6 bases). V shed 2 bases and J shed 5 bases, with 14 bases lying between them. This CDR3 is built from 15 residues. The germline gives CDR1 SGHVS, CDR2 FQNEAQ.

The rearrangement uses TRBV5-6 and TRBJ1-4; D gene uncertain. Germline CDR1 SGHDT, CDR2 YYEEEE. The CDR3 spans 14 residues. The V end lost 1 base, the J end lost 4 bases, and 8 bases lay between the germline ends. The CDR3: CASSLQALNEKLFF. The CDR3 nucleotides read TGTGCCAGCAGCTTGCAGGCCCTTAATGAAAAACTGTTTTTT.

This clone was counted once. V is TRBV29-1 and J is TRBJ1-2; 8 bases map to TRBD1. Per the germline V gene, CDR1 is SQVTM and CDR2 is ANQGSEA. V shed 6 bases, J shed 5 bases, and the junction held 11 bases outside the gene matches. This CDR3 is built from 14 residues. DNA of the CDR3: TGCAGCGTCCCAGGACAGGGAACGGGATATGGCTACACCTTC. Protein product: CSVPGQGTGYGYTF.

The CDR3 DNA reads as TGTGCCAGCAGCTTTGGACAGGGGGTGAGCAATGAGCAGTTCTTC. This translates into CASSFGQGVSNEQFF. The chain joins TRBV7-3 to TRBJ2-1; 10 bases match TRBD1. The CDR3 sequence is 15 residues long. Trimming took 3 bases from V and 6 from J; bases not matched to a gene: 5. The germline V gene encodes CDR1 SGHTA and CDR2 FQGTGA.

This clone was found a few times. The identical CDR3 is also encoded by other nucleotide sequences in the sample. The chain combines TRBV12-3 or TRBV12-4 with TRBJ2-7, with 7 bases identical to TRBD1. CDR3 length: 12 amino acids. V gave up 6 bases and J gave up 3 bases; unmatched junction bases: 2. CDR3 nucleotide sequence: TGTGCCAGCAGCAGGGGGAACTACGAGCAGTACTTC. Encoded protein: CASSRGNYEQYF.

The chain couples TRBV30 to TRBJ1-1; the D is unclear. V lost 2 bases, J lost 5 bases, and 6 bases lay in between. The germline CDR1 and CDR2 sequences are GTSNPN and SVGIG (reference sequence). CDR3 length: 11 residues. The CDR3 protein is CAWSTRTEAFF. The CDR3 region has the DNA TGTGCCTGGAGTACTAGAACTGAAGCTTTCTTT.

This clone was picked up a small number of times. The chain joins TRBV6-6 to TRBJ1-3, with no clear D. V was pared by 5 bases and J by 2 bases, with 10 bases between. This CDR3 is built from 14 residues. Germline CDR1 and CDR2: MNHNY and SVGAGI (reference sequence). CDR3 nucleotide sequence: TGTGCCAGCAGTAACCGGGGAGCTGGAAACACCATATATTTT. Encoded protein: CASSNRGAGNTIYF.

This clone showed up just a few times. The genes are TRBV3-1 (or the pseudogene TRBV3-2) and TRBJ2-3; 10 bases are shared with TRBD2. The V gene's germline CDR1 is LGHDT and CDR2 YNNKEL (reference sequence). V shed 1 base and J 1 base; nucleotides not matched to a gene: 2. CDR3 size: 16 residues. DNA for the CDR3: TGTGCCAGCAGCCAAGGAGCGGGGGGGCGCACAGATACGCAGTATTTT. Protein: CASSQGAGGRTDTQYF.

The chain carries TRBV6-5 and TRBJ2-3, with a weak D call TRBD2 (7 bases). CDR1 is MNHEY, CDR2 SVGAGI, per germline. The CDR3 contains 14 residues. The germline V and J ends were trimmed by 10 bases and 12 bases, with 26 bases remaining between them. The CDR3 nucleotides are TGTGCCACTCTGTCCCTGGGGGGCGGGAGTACTCAGTATTTT. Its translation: CATLSLGGGSTQYF.

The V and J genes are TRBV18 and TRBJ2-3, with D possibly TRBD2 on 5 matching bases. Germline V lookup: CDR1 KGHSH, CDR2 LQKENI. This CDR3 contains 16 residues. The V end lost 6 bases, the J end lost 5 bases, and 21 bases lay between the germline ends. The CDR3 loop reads CASSRNRGGSEDTQYF. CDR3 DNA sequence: TGTGCCAGCTCCCGGAATCGGGGTGGGTCAGAAGATACGCAGTATTTT.

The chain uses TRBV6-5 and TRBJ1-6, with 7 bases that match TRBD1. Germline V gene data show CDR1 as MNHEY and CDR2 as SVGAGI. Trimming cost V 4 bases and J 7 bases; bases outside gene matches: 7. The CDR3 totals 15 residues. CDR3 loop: CASSSRQGTNSPLHF. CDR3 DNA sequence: TGTGCCAGCAGTTCCCGACAGGGAACGAATTCACCCCTCCACTTT.

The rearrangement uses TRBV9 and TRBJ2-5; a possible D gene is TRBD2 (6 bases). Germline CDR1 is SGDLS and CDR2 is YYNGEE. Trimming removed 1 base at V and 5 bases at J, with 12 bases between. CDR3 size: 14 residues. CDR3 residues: CASSVYIGSETQYF. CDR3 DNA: TGTGCCAGCAGCGTATATATCGGGAGTGAGACCCAGTACTTC.

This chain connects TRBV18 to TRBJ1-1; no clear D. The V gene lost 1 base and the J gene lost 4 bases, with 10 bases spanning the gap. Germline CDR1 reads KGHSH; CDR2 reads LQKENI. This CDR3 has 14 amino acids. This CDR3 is CASSPRAGSTEAFF. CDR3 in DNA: TGTGCCAGCTCACCACGGGCAGGCTCCACTGAAGCTTTCTTT.

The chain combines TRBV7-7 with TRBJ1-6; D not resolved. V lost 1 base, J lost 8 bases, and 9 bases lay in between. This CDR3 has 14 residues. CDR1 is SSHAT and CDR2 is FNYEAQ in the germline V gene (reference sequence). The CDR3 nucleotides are TGTGCCAGCAGCTTAGGAGGGTCGGATTCACCCCTCCACTTT. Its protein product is CASSLGGSDSPLHF.

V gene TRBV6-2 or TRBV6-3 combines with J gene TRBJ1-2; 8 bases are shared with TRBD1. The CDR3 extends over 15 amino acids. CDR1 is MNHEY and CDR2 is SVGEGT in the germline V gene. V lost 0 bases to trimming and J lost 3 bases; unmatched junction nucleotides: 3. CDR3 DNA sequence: TGTGCCAGCAGTTACTCACGGACAGGGTACTATGGCTACACCTTC. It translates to CASSYSRTGYYGYTF.

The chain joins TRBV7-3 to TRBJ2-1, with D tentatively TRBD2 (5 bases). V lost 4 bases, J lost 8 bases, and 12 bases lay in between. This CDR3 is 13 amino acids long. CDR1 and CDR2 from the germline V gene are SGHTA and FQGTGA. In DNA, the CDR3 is TGTGCCAGCAGCTCGATACTAGGCTATGAGCAGTTCTTC. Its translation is CASSSILGYEQFF. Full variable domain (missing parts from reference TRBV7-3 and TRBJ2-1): GAGVSQTPSNKVTEKGKYVELRCDPISGHTALYWYRQSLGQGPEFLIYFQGTGAADDSGLPNDRFFAVRPEGSVSTLKIQRTERGDSAVYLCASSSILGYEQFFGPGTRLTVL.

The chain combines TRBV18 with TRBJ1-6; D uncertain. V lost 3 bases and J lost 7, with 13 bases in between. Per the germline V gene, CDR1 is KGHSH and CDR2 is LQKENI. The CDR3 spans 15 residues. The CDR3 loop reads CASSPREEQNSPLHF. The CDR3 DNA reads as TGTGCCAGCTCACCCCGGGAGGAACAAAATTCACCCCTCCACTTT.

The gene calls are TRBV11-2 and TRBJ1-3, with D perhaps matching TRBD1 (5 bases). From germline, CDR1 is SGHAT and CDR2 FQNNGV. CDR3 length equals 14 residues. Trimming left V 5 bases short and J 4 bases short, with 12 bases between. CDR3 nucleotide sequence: TGTGCCAGCAGCCCCGAGAACAGGGGAAACACCATATATTTT. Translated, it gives CASSPENRGNTIYF.

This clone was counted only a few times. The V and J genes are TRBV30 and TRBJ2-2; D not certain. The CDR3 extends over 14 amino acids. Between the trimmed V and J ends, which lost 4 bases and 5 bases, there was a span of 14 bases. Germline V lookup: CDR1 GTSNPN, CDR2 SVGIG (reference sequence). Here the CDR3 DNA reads TGTGCCTGGACACGGCAGGTGATAACCGGGGAGCTGTTTTTT. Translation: CAWTRQVITGELFF.